This record concerns one T cell receptor (beta chain) sequence. The count of this clone is one. Its recognized antigen is unknown. No base qualities exist here, and no much larger clone lies one base off it. These data originate in a study of blood T cell repertoires in COVID-19 (dated by TCRdb to the early 2020s). Broadly, across the study: Samples from collaborators originated in the United States, Italy and Spain and spanned both the acute and convalescent phases of COVID-19. The material from the prospective study consisted of cDNA or gDNA derived from T cells, B-cell-depleted T cells, or PBMCs. The dataset comprised deeply sampled blood TCRbeta repertoires from subjects exposed to, actively infected with, or recovered from COVID-19. A freely available public database, intended as a resource for researchers studying the immune response to SARS-CoV-2, is where the repertoires were released. The samples were drawn from the first 160 participants of the ongoing ImmuneRACE study and from over 950 subjects provided by 6 global collaborators. A de-identified subject ID, COVID-19 status, age in years and sex were almost always included in the sample metadata. HLA class I and class II types, where available, came from metadata supplied by the sample provider rather than from assay-based typing.

CDR1 and CDR2 are read off the germline V gene as LGHNA and YNFKEQ. The CDR3 covers 15 residues, taking in both the cysteine and the phenylalanine. Of all the DNA, just the CDR3 is kept, 45 bases in frame from base 1. A distance of 16 bases separates the germline ends of V and J, which lose 4 bases and 4 bases respectively. Samples from volunteer blood donors who had recovered from COVID-19 were contributed by a second Seattle source. The collaborating institutions used their own protocols to collect whole blood in K2EDTA tubes. For TCRbeta analysis, collaborators shipped samples in one of three forms: frozen whole blood, isolated PBMCs, or DNA extracted from either of those sample types. General conclusions and limits of the study: Clinical and demographic metadata were provided uncurated, with the amount varying by source and participant.

TCRbeta CDR3 regions were amplified from genomic DNA by means of the immunoSEQ Assay, a bias-controlled multiplex PCR. The original methods were these. The number of nucleated cells in each sample was estimated by amplification of reference gene primers within the assay. To quantify the absolute abundance of each unique TCRbeta CDR3 rearrangement, sequence reads were collapsed and filtered. For each sample, productive Simpson clonality was calculated by taking the square root of Simpson's diversity index across productive rearrangements. TCRdb re-hosts the immuneACCESS table, in-frame sequences only. Its copies lack some clones; in the studies checked, an unresolved V gene accounts for under half of them, and the cause for the rest is not known. Clonal size and the V and J genes are those of that table, whereas D and trimming came from the DNA. A total of about 70,000 clones appear in this sample, about four fifths of them only once. The ten largest clones represent around a sixth of the sample.

Sequenced material: peripheral blood. This receptor was obtained from a man in his 70s who had recovered from COVID-19. The rearrangement joined TRBV4-2 to TRBJ1-2; the D gene assignment is ambiguous. The CDR3 amino acid sequence is: CASSPAGGNGYGYTF. The nucleotide sequence is given as TGTGCCAGCAGCCCCGCCGGAGGGAACGGCTATGGCTACACCTTC.